This T cell receptor (beta chain) was recorded in a study of glioma-infiltrating T cells after dendritic cell vaccination. This clone came up a few times. Time point noted: after dendritic cell vaccination, including at tumor progression/relapse. Sequencing used immunoSEQ multiplex PCR; TCRdb keeps in-frame clones, though not all of them. The table includes around 78,000 clones, 85% detected once. This CDR3 spans 12 amino acids. Germline loops: CDR1 PRHDT, CDR2 FYEKMQ (reference sequence). V was cut by 8 bases and J by 3 bases, with 8 bases left in between. Sequenced material: blood, taken after dendritic cell vaccination. This TCR was sampled from a human donor with glioblastoma. The chain recombines TRBV13 with TRBJ1-3, with D hard to call. The CDR3 DNA reads as TGTGCCAGCGCCACTGGTGGAAACACCATATATTTT. Translated: CASATGGNTIYF.